This T cell receptor beta chain was retrieved from a study of shared clonotypes between healthy human individuals. Study overall: The study used three CD4 naive, three CD4 memory, two CD8 naive and one CD8 memory plate per donor.

Sequencing was performed with immunoSEQ multiplex PCR; in TCRdb, only in-frame clones are kept and a portion is missing. Altogether approximately 350,000 clones are present, around two thirds being singletons, with the ten largest covering 10%. V shed 3 bases and J shed 10 bases, with 38 bases lying between them. CDR1 SGDLS and CDR2 YYNGEE come from the germline V gene. This CDR3 comprises 21 residues. Adult Caucasians living in Nashville, Tennessee made up all of the donors. V gene TRBV9 combines with J gene TRBJ2-1; TRBD2 is a possible D gene (7 bases). Input material: memory CD4+ T cells sorted from blood. Subset denoted: CD45RA-negative fraction. The sequence came from a man aged 30-40 years in good health. CDR3 nucleotide sequence: TGTGCCAGCAGCGCTCCCGGATGGGGGACATCGCTAGCGGAACCCCAGAGGGAGCAGTTCTTC. As protein: CASSAPGWGTSLAEPQREQFF.